This T cell receptor beta chain comes out of a study of blood T cell repertoires in COVID-19. The overall study: COVID-19 samples, acute and convalescent, were from the United States, Italy and Spain. PBMCs, B-cell-depleted T cells, or T cells provided the cDNA or gDNA that made up the material.

Germline-derived CDR1 and CDR2 are LNHDA and SQIVND (reference sequence). Unmatched junction bases numbered 8, after V lost 5 bases and J lost 1 base. The CDR3 is 17 residues long. Per the study methods: Amplifying reference gene primers gave estimates of nucleated cell counts. Generated by immunoSEQ multiplex PCR, the TCRdb table keeps only in-frame clones and is missing some. The DNA gave D and trimming, while V, J and clone size come from that table. The data show just under 350,000 clones, with around 90% seen just once and around 3.5% held by the top ten. V usage is TRBV19 and J usage is TRBJ1-1; TRBD1 agrees at 12 bases. The sequencing input was peripheral blood. This sequence was found in a woman between 18 and 29 years old who had recovered from COVID-19. The DNA of the CDR3 is TGTGCCAGTAGTCAAGAGGGACAGGGGGCCTCGAACACTGAAGCTTTCTTT. The encoded protein is CASSQEGQGASNTEAFF. Variable domain in full (rest from reference TRBV19 and TRBJ1-1): DGGITQSPKYLFRKEGQNVTLSCEQNLNHDAMYWYRQDPGQGLRLIYYSQIVNDFQKGDIAEGYSVSREKKESFPLTVTSAQKNPTAFYLCASSQEGQGASNTEAFFGQGTRLTVV.